This T cell receptor beta chain is from a study of beta chain features in type 1 diabetes. Via CD45RO/CCR7/CD25/CD127/CD95/CD27, cells of the CD4+ naive, central memory, regulatory and stem cell-like memory subsets were sorted. The CDR3 is made up of 15 amino acids. Germline-derived CDR1 and CDR2 are LNHDA and SQIVND (reference sequence). The V and J ends lost 11 bases and 0 bases respectively, with 14 bases between them. Reverse transcription of all isolated RNA meant that expressed TCRB transcripts were sequenced. The method was immunoSEQ multiplex PCR; TCRdb's version includes in-frame clones alone and lacks a portion of them. The sample has approximately 600,000 clones; over 10% are singletons. Regarding this clone: The antigen remains undetermined.

Whole-study results and caveats: cDNA sequencing could over-represent cells with high TCR expression. Patients with type 1 diabetes showed fewer VDJ junction insertions and more deletions. Across patients, naive, central memory and Treg TCRB repertoires exhibited apparently greater similarity than was observed across healthy donors. Shorter TCRB CDR3s, moderately but significantly so, marked every one of the four CD4+ subsets in Type 1 diabetes patients.

The receptor was derived from a man aged 30 to 45 with type 1 diabetes. This sequence joins TRBV19 and TRBJ2-6; no firm D call. Sample: naive CD4+ T cells from blood. CDR3 DNA sequence: TGTGCCTCCGACATGAGGAGCTCTGGGGCCAACGTCCTGACTTTC. Protein product: CASDMRSSGANVLTF. The entire variable domain, with the rest obtained from reference TRBV19 and TRBJ2-6, is as follows: DGGITQSPKYLFRKEGQNVTLSCEQNLNHDAMYWYRQDPGQGLRLIYYSQIVNDFQKGDIAEGYSVSREKKESFPLTVTSAQKNPTAFYLCASDMRSSGANVLTFGAGSRLTVL.